The subject of this entry is one TCR beta chain. No antigen is known for it. The data originate from a study of early T cells in non-severe SARS-CoV-2 infection. Study information: The sequenced material was bulk RNA from unsorted whole blood, and its chains were unpaired.

Germline assignment: CDR1 SGDLS and CDR2 YYNGEE. CDR3 size: 13 residues. V was shortened by 4 bases and J by 2 bases, with 8 bases between the two germline ends. Attachment of unique molecular identifiers to individual cDNA molecules was performed. In TCRdb, the 5' RACE reads were re-called with MiXCR into one record per CDR3 protein. Of tens of thousands of distinct CDR3 sequences in the sample, under 7.5% were seen once. Study-wide points: VDJdb matching skewed toward anti-spike CD8 responses, missing private and CD4 specificities.

This chain connects TRBV9 to TRBJ2-3, with D perhaps matching TRBD1 (5 bases). The sequences come from whole blood, collected at baseline. The clonotype comes from an adult who was a healthcare worker with PCR-confirmed SARS-CoV-2 infection or an uninfected control (not recorded which). The chain's CDR3 is CASSQGHTDTQYF. CDR3 coding DNA: TGTGCCAGCAGCCAAGGACACACAGATACGCAGTATTTT.